This record concerns one T cell receptor beta chain sequence. Its antigen remains unidentified. Samples came from healthy bone marrow donors. Likely unrecorded immune exposures existed in these nominally healthy donors. The PCR ran on 60 Vbeta and 13 Jbeta primers. The repertoire was sequenced with immunoSEQ multiplex PCR; TCRdb's copy has only in-frame clones and lacks some. The data contain about 140,000 clones, over 70% of them singletons. This specimen belongs to a study of cytomegalovirus exposure and HLA in healthy donors. Study observations and caveats: Later genetic work tied a missense DCLRE1C variant to beta-chain V and J trimming. CMV serostatus was the sole immune exposure information available.

This CDR3 is built from 17 residues. V lost 3 bases and J lost 0; bases outside the gene matches: 8. Per the germline V gene, CDR1 is MDHEN and CDR2 is SYDVKM. The rearrangement joins TRBV28 to TRBJ1-5; 7 nucleotides match TRBD1. This TCR came from a man in his forties in good health and CMV-seropositive. The material sequenced was PBMCs. This CDR3 is CASSFRDRGPSNQPQHF. Here the CDR3 DNA reads TGTGCCAGCAGTTTTCGGGACAGAGGACCTAGCAATCAGCCCCAGCATTTT.